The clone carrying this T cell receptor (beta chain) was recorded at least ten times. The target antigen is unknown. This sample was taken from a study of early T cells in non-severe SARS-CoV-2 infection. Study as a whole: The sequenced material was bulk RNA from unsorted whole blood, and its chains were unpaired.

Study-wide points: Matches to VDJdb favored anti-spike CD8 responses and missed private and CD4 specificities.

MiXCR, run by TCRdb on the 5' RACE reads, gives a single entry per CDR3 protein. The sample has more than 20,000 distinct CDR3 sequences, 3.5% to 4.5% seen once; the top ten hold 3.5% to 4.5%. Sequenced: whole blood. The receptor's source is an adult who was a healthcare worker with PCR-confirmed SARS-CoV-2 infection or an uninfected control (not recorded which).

The CDR3 region has the DNA TGCGCCAGCAGCCCGGGGACTAGCGAGTACGAGCAGTACTTC. It codes for CASSPGTSEYEQYF. The gene calls are TRBV5-1 and TRBJ2-7, with 10 bases identical to TRBD2. V trimming: 4 bases; J trimming: 4 bases; junction bases outside the gene matches: 5. The germline V gene has CDR1 SGHRS and CDR2 YFSETQ. The CDR3 totals 14 residues.